The T cell receptor beta chain under discussion was sequenced for a study of blood T cell repertoires in COVID-19. The data were produced by immunoSEQ multiplex PCR, yet TCRdb's version contains in-frame clones alone and is incomplete. The sample includes 25,000 or so clones, approximately 85% of them seen just once. V shed 1 base and J 0 bases; nucleotides not matched to a gene: 6. The CDR3 consists of 17 residues. Germline V gene lookup returns CDR1 SGHVS and CDR2 FQNEAQ. The rearrangement links TRBV7-8 to TRBJ2-1, with 7 bases identical to TRBD1. The origin of this receptor is a man aged 65 to 79 in a cohort sampled during active COVID-19. The sequencing sample was made of peripheral blood. The CDR3 is CASSLVTTGSSYNEQFF. DNA for the CDR3: TGTGCCAGCAGCTTAGTTACGACAGGGAGCTCCTACAATGAGCAGTTCTTC. Variable domain in full (rest from reference TRBV7-8 and TRBJ2-1): GAGVSQSPRYKVAKRGQDVALRCDPISGHVSLFWYQQALGQGPEFLTYFQNEAQLDKSGLPSDRFFAERPEGSVSTLKIQRTQQEDSAVYLCASSLVTTGSSYNEQFFGPGTRLTVL.